Following are 21 T cell receptor beta chains from one sample sequenced in a study of cytomegalovirus exposure and HLA in healthy donors (dated by TCRdb to 2016 to 2017). The method behind the library was the immunoSEQ multiplex PCR assay. The multiplex PCR relied on a mix of 60 forward primers for TCR Vbeta segments and 13 reverse primers for TCR Jbeta segments. TCRdb's version of the immuneACCESS table is confined to in-frame rearrangements and falls short of the full clone set. An unresolved V gene accounts for under half of the shortfall where checked; the remainder is of unknown origin. Here the sample has about 190,000 clones; 85% occur a single time. Clones ranked in the top ten supply 1% of the sample. Source material: PBMCs. These receptors came from a boy between 2 and 10 years old in good health and CMV-seronegative.

The V call is TRBV15, the J call TRBJ2-7; maybe TRBD1 (6 bases). Germline CDR1 and CDR2: LNHNV and YYDKDF (reference sequence). The CDR3 is 16 amino acids. Trimming took 1 base from V and 0 from J, leaving 13 bases between them. CDR3 sequence reads: CATSRATGWGSYEQYV. The CDR3 DNA reads as TGTGCCACCAGCAGAGCAACAGGGTGGGGCTCCTACGAGCAGTACGTC.

This clone was detected only a few times. The V and J genes are TRBV11-2 and TRBJ2-7, with 9 bases identical to TRBD1. Germline V gene lookup returns CDR1 SGHAT and CDR2 FQNNGV. The CDR3 contains 13 residues. Trimming took 5 bases from V and 6 from J; bases not matched to a gene: 5. The CDR3: CASSGTGRAEQYF. CDR3 DNA: TGTGCCAGCAGCGGGACAGGGCGAGCCGAGCAGTACTTC.

The chain recombines TRBV13 with TRBJ2-5; D is perhaps TRBD2 (6 bases). Germline V CDR1 and CDR2: PRHDT, FYEKMQ (reference sequence). This CDR3 comprises 16 residues. V shed 5 bases and J shed 1 base, with 17 bases lying between them. CDR3: CASSPSVGGPQETQYF. The CDR3 nucleotides read TGTGCCAGCAGCCCCTCTGTGGGGGGACCCCAAGAGACCCAGTACTTC.

The chain links TRBV2 to TRBJ2-2; 9 nucleotides match TRBD2. The CDR3 is 18 residues long. Per the germline V gene, CDR1 is SNHLY and CDR2 is FYNNEI. J was trimmed by 5 bases and V by 3 bases; bases with no gene match: 13. CDR3 residues: CASSDFAGGPGQTGELFF. CDR3 DNA: TGTGCCAGCAGTGATTTTGCGGGAGGGCCCGGTCAAACCGGGGAGCTGTTTTTT.

The chain carries TRBV5-1 and TRBJ2-7; 8 nucleotides align to TRBD2. The CDR3 contains 16 residues. Trimming took 3 bases from V and 0 from J; bases not matched to a gene: 8. Germline V gene sequence: CDR1 SGHRS, CDR2 YFSETQ. The CDR3 is CASSSGGGQSSYEQYF. For the CDR3, the DNA is TGCGCCAGCAGCTCCGGGGGGGGGCAAAGCTCCTACGAGCAGTACTTC.

This chain links TRBV4-1 with TRBJ2-1, with 7 bases matching TRBD2. With V trimmed by 1 base and J by 10 bases, 10 bases remained unmatched. Germline V gene data show CDR1 as MGHRA and CDR2 as YSYEKL. This CDR3 is built from 15 residues. The CDR3 sequence: CASSQVPAGVGEQFF. The CDR3 DNA is TGCGCCAGCAGCCAAGTCCCGGCGGGGGTCGGGGAGCAGTTCTTC.

The chain employs TRBV5-1 and TRBJ1-2; the D gene is possibly TRBD1 (5 bases). V lost 1 base and J 1 base, leaving 17 bases between the germline ends. This CDR3 is built from 17 residues. Germline V lookup: CDR1 SGHRS, CDR2 YFSETQ. The CDR3 here is CASSLSGAPLNNYGYTF. DNA for the CDR3: TGCGCCAGCAGCTTGTCTGGGGCCCCTTTAAATAACTATGGCTACACCTTC.

V and J are TRBV19 and TRBJ1-2; D gene unclear. Trimming removed 3 bases at V and 7 bases at J, with 9 bases between. CDR3 size: 12 residues. Germline values: CDR1 LNHDA, CDR2 SQIVND (reference sequence). The CDR3 DNA follows: TGTGCCAGTAGTATCGAGGGTTTTGGCTACACCTTC. This gives the protein CASSIEGFGYTF.

The chain joins TRBV28 to TRBJ1-2, with D maybe TRBD1 (5 bases). Trimming took off 5 bases at V and 5 bases at J, with 9 bases between the two ends. Per the germline V gene, CDR1 is MDHEN and CDR2 is SYDVKM. The CDR3 is 12 amino acids. CDR3 sequence: CASSGHNYGYTF. CDR3 in DNA: TGTGCCAGCAGTGGACATAATTATGGCTACACCTTC.

This clone has a single count. V and J are TRBV28 and TRBJ2-2; TRBD1 agrees at 8 bases. V shed 3 bases and J 6 bases; nucleotides not matched to a gene: 9. The germline CDR1 and CDR2 sequences are MDHEN and SYDVKM. The length of the CDR3 is 16 residues. CDR3 sequence (DNA): TGTGCCAGCAGTTTCCGACGGACAGGGATCGCCGGGGAGCTGTTTTTT. As protein: CASSFRRTGIAGELFF.

The chain joins TRBV30 to TRBJ1-3; no reliable D call. The CDR3 sequence is 12 residues long. The germline gives CDR1 GTSNPN, CDR2 SVGIG (reference sequence). V was shortened by 3 bases and J by 3 bases, with 6 bases between the two germline ends. The CDR3 region is CAWSPRGNTIYF. CDR3 bases: TGTGCCTGGAGCCCTCGTGGAAACACCATATATTTT. Variable domain in full (rest from reference TRBV30 and TRBJ1-3): SQTIHQWPATLVQPVGSPLSLECTVEGTSNPNLYWYRQAAGRGLQLLFYSVGIGQISSEVPQNLSASRPQDRQFILSSKKLLLSDSGFYLCAWSPRGNTIYFGEGSWLTVV.

The CDR3 sequence is CASSFPRGSSYNEQFF. The CDR3 DNA reads TGTGCCAGCAGTTTCCCGCGGGGGAGCTCCTACAATGAGCAGTTCTTC. The V and J genes are TRBV28 and TRBJ2-1; 7 bases line up with TRBD2. There are 16 residues in the CDR3. Germline V gene sequence: CDR1 MDHEN, CDR2 SYDVKM. Unmatched junction bases numbered 5, after V lost 3 bases and J lost 0 bases.

The chain joins TRBV5-4 to TRBJ2-7; tentative D call: TRBD2 (6 bases). The V and J ends lost 1 base and 1 base respectively, with 6 bases between them. The CDR3 runs 13 residues. Germline lookup yields CDR1 SGHNT and CDR2 YYREEE (reference sequence). In nucleotides, the CDR3 is TGTGCCAGCAGCTTGCGGGGGTCCTACGAGCAGTACTTC. This codes for CASSLRGSYEQYF.

The chain has TRBV2 and TRBJ2-7; 10 bases are shared with TRBD1. Germline CDR1 and CDR2: SNHLY and FYNNEI. V shed 4 bases and J 5 bases; nucleotides not matched to a gene: 11. This CDR3 spans 16 amino acids. Here the CDR3 reads CASSGDRGEGKDEQYF. CDR3 DNA: TGTGCCAGCAGTGGGGACAGGGGAGAGGGGAAGGACGAGCAGTACTTC.

The chain joins TRBV5-4 to TRBJ1-1, with TRBD1 matching 11 bases. Germline CDR1 is SGHNT and CDR2 is YYREEE (reference sequence). V shed 0 bases, J shed 7 bases, and the junction held 8 bases outside the gene matches. This CDR3 comprises 16 residues. The chain's CDR3 is CASSLGTGGPLGEAFF. The CDR3 region has the DNA TGTGCCAGCAGCTTGGGGACAGGGGGCCCTTTAGGTGAAGCTTTCTTT.

This clone was recorded a few times. This chain links TRBV19 with TRBJ1-5; D gene uncertain. The germline gives CDR1 LNHDA, CDR2 SQIVND (reference sequence). Deletions cut 3 bases from V and 3 bases from J, with 9 bases between. The CDR3 extends over 14 amino acids. The CDR3 sequence is CASSIAGYNQPQHF. In DNA form, the CDR3 reads TGTGCCAGTAGTATTGCAGGATACAATCAGCCCCAGCATTTT. The entire variable domain, with the rest obtained from reference TRBV19 and TRBJ1-5, is as follows: DGGITQSPKYLFRKEGQNVTLSCEQNLNHDAMYWYRQDPGQGLRLIYYSQIVNDFQKGDIAEGYSVSREKKESFPLTVTSAQKNPTAFYLCASSIAGYNQPQHFGDGTRLSIL.

V and J are TRBV5-1 and TRBJ2-7; 7 positions match TRBD1. This CDR3 has 15 residues. The ends lost 4 bases at V and 0 bases at J; junction bases unmatched: 7. Germline V gene data show CDR1 as SGHRS and CDR2 as YFSETQ. The CDR3 loop reads CASSPTGTVSYEQYF. The CDR3 DNA reads as TGCGCCAGCAGCCCAACCGGGACAGTCTCCTACGAGCAGTACTTC. The full variable domain, completed using reference TRBV5-1 and TRBJ2-7, is KAGVTQTPRYLIKTRGQQVTLSCSPISGHRSVSWYQQTPGQGLQFLFEYFSETQRNKGNFPGRFSGRQFSNSRSEMNVSTLELGDSALYLCASSPTGTVSYEQYFGPGTRLTVT.

Concerning this clone: Germline is not matched at one junction end, which may reflect a read error. The CDR3 nucleotides read TGTTCCAGCAGCTCCGGGACAGGGGGCTTTAGTTCCAATCAGCCCCAGCATTTT. Translated, it gives CSSSSGTGGFSSNQPQHF. The chain uses TRBV7-9 and TRBJ1-5; 12 bases fit TRBD1. There are 18 residues in the CDR3. Germline-derived CDR1 and CDR2 are SEHNR and FQNEAQ (reference sequence).

The genes are TRBV6-5 and TRBJ2-5; 7 nucleotides match TRBD1. CDR1 and CDR2 from the germline V gene are MNHEY and SVGAGI. The CDR3 extends over 14 amino acids. Trimming took 5 bases from V and 4 from J; bases not matched to a gene: 7. This chain's CDR3 is CASSQDRAGETQYF. CDR3 bases: TGTGCCAGCAGTCAAGACAGGGCGGGAGAGACCCAGTACTTC.

The chain carries TRBV10-3 and TRBJ1-3; TRBD1 agrees at 8 bases. Trimming removed 5 bases from V and 4 bases from J; junction bases left unmatched: 4. The length of the CDR3 is 14 residues. Germline V gives CDR1 ENHRY, CDR2 SYGVKD. This CDR3 is CAISKGQEGNTIYF. In DNA, the CDR3 is TGTGCCATCAGTAAGGGACAGGAAGGAAACACCATATATTTT.

The chain employs TRBV18 and TRBJ2-2; perhaps TRBD1 as D (5 bases). The germline V gene has CDR1 KGHSH and CDR2 LQKENI. Trimming shortened V by 3 bases and J by 5 bases, and 10 bases separated the two germline ends. CDR3 length: 14 residues. CDR3 coding DNA: TGTGCCAGCTCACCCAGGGTGGATACCGGGGAGCTGTTTTTT. The encoded protein is CASSPRVDTGELFF.